The clone carrying this T cell receptor beta chain was detected only a few times. Antigen: not known. The sample is drawn from a study of T-cell memory formation after mild COVID-19. Study-level results: The pre-infection memory compartment contained some responding clones, suggesting cross-reactive memory joined. Contracting CD4+ clones sat mainly in CM and EM; CD8+ in EMRA. A second wave expanding day 15 to 37 was CD4+-biased; contracting clones were balanced.

The CDR3 is 14 amino acids. V lost 0 bases to trimming and J lost 2 bases, with 11 bases between them. Germline V gene data show CDR1 as SQVTM and CDR2 as ANQGSEA. Using constant-segment primers, 5'RACE produced TCR alpha and TCR beta cDNA libraries carrying sample barcodes and UMIs. TCRdb re-called the 5' RACE reads with MiXCR, one entry per CDR3 protein. The table lists 550,000 to 650,000 distinct CDR3 sequences, approximately 15% of them singletons. The source of this sequence is an adult woman who had mild COVID-19 (a few samples of this study predate the infection). Cell type and time point are not known. Material for sequencing was PBMCs or a T cell subset sorted from them (not recorded which). The chain recombines TRBV29-1 with TRBJ2-7; D gene uncertain. The CDR3: CSVEEDKGTYEQYF. The CDR3 nucleotides read TGCAGCGTTGAAGAGGATAAGGGAACCTACGAGCAGTACTTC.